This TCR beta chain was sequenced in a study of shared T cell receptors in the human thymus. Germline values: CDR1 SGHNT, CDR2 YENEEA. Trimming shortened V by 4 bases and J by 2 bases, and 14 bases separated the two germline ends. This CDR3 region has 16 residues. The protocol was immunoSEQ multiplex PCR, while the TCRdb copy is restricted to in-frame clones and leaves out a portion. This table holds 640,000 or so clones, 70% to 90% found once. The same sample was also used in a study of human thymus T cells. According to that study: Donors were healthy Finnish infants having corrective surgery for congenital heart defects. Resections obtained during corrective heart surgery supplied the thymus tissue. Biased V and J segment usage appeared in thymus and peripheral blood. Related research reported highly overlapping thymic repertoires among unrelated individuals.

The V gene is TRBV11-3, the J gene TRBJ2-2; a possible D gene is TRBD1 (6 bases). This sequence originates from a boy under three years old with a congenital heart defect. Sequenced material: thymocytes. CDR3 coding DNA: TGTGCCAGCAGCTCCCCGGCCGGGACAAACACCGGGGAGCTGTTTTTT. It specifies CASSSPAGTNTGELFF. The complete variable domain, with remaining parts taken from reference TRBV11-3 and TRBJ2-2, reads EAGVVQSPRYKIIEKKQPVAFWCNPISGHNTLYWYLQNLGQGPELLIRYENEEAVDDSQLPKDRFSAERLKGVDSTLKIQPAELGDSAVYLCASSSPAGTNTGELFFGEGSRLTVL.